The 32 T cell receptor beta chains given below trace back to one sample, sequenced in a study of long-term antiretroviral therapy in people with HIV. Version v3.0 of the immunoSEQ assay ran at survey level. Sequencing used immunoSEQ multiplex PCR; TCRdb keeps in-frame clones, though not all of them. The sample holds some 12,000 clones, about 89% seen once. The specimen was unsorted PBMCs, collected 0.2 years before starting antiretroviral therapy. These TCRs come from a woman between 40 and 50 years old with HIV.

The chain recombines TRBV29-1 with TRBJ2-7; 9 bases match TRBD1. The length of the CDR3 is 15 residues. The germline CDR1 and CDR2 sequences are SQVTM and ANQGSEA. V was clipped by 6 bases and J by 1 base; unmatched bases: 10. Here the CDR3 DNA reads TGCAGCGTCCGGGACAGGGCCCAAGCATCCTACGAGCAGTACTTC. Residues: CSVRDRAQASYEQYF.

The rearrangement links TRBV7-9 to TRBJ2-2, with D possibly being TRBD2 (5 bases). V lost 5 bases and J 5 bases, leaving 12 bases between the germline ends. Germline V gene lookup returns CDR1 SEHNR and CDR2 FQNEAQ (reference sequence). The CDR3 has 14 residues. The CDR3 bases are TGTGCCAGCAGCGTGCGCCCGGGGACCGGGGAGCTGTTTTTT. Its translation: CASSVRPGTGELFF.

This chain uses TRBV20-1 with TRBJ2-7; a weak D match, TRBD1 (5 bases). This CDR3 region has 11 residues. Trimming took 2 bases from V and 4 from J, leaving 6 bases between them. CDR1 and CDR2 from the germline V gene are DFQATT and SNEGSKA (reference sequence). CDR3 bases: TGCAGTGCTAGACAGGGATACGAGCAGTACTTC. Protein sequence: CSARQGYEQYF.

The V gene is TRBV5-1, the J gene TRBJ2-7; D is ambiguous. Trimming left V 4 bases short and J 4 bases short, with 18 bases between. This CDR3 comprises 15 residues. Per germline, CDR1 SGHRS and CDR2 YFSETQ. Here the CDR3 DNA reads TGCGCCAGCAGCCCACTCACAACGAAGAAATACGAGCAGTACTTC. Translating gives CASSPLTTKKYEQYF.

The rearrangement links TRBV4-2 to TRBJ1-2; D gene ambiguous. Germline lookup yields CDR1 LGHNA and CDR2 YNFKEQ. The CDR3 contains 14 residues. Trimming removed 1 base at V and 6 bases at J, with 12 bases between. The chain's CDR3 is CASSQGGREDGYTF. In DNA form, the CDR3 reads TGTGCCAGCAGCCAAGGGGGTCGGGAGGATGGCTACACCTTC.

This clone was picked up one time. For the CDR3, the DNA is TGTGCCAGCAGCCCCGGAACAGGGTTCTATGGCTACACCTTC. This gives the protein CASSPGTGFYGYTF. The chain carries TRBV5-5 and TRBJ1-2; D perhaps matches TRBD1 (6 bases). The V and J ends lost 4 bases and 4 bases respectively, with 14 bases between them. Germline CDR1 SGHKS, CDR2 YYEKEE (reference sequence). This CDR3 is 14 amino acids long.

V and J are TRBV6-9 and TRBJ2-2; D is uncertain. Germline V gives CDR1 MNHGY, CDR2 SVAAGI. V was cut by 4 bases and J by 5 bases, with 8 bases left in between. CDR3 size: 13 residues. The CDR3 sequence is CASSSTETGELFF. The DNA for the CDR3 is TGTGCCAGCAGTTCTACAGAAACCGGGGAGCTGTTTTTT.

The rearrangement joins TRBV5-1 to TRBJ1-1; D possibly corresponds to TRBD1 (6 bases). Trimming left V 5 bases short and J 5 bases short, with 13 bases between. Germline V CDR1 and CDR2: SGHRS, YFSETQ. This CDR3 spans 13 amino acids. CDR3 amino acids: CASRWGASTEAFF. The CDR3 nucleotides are TGCGCCAGCAGGTGGGGGGCAAGTACTGAAGCTTTCTTT. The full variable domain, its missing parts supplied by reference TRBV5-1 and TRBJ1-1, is KAGVTQTPRYLIKTRGQQVTLSCSPISGHRSVSWYQQTPGQGLQFLFEYFSETQRNKGNFPGRFSGRQFSNSRSEMNVSTLELGDSALYLCASRWGASTEAFFGQGTRLTVV.

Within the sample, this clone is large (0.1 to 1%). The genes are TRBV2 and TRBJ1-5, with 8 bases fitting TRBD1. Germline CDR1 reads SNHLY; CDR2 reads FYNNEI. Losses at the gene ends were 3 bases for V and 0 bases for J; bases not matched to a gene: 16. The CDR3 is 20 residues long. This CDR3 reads CASSDGTGTGPTNSNQPQHF. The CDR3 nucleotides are TGTGCCAGCAGTGACGGGACTGGGACAGGACCCACGAATAGCAATCAGCCCCAGCATTTT.

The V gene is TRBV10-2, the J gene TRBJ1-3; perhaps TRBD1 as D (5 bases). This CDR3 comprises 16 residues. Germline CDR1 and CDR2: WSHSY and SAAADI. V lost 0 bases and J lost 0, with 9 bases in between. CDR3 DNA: TGCGCCAGCAGTGAGTCGGGACGTAGCTCTGGAAACACCATATATTTT. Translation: CASSESGRSSGNTIYF.

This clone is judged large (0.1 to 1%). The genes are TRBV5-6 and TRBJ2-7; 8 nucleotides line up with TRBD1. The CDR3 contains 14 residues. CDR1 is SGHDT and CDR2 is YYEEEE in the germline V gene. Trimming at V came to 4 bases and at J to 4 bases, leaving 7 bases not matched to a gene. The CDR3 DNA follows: TGTGCCAGCAGCCCGAGTGACAGGGGATACGAGCAGTACTTC. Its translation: CASSPSDRGYEQYF.

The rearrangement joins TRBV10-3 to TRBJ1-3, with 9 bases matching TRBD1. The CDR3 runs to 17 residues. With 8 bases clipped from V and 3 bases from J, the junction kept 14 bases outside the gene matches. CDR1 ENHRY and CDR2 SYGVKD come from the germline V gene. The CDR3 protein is CAIGRSGQGYFGNTIYF. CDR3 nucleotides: TGTGCCATCGGACGATCGGGACAGGGATATTTTGGAAACACCATATATTTT.

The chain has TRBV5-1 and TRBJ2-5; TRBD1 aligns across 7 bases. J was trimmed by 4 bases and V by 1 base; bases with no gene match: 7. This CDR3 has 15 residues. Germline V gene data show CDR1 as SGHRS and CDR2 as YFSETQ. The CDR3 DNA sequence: TGCGCCAGCAGCTTGAGAGCAGGGGGACCAGAGACCCAGTACTTC. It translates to CASSLRAGGPETQYF.

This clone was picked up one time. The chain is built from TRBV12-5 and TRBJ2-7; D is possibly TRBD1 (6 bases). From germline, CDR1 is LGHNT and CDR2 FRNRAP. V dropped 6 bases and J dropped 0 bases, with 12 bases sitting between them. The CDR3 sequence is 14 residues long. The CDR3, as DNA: TGTGCTAGTGGCCCTTCGGACAGCTCCTACGAGCAGTACTTC. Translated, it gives CASGPSDSSYEQYF.

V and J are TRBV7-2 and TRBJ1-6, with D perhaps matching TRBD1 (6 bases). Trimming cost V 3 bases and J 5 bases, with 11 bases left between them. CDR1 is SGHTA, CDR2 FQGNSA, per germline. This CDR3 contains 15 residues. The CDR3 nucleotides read TGTGCCAGCAGCTTGACCCGGGACAATAATTCACCCCTCCACTTT. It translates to CASSLTRDNNSPLHF.

The CDR3 here is CASSFGRGDTEAFF. In DNA, the CDR3 is TGCGCCAGCAGCTTCGGTCGGGGGGACACTGAAGCTTTCTTT. The chain links TRBV5-1 to TRBJ1-1; D might be TRBD1 (5 bases). The CDR3 totals 14 residues. Trimming removed 2 bases at V and 3 bases at J, with 11 bases between. The V gene's germline CDR1 is SGHRS and CDR2 YFSETQ.

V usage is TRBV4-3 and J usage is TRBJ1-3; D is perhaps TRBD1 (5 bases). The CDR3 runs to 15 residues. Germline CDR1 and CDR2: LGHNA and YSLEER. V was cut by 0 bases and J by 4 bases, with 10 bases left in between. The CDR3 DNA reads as TGCGCCAGCAGCCAAGATCCAGGGTCCGGAAACACCATATATTTT. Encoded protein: CASSQDPGSGNTIYF.

CDR3 in DNA: TGCGCCAGCAGCCACCTAGCCTTAACAGGACGGAACGAGCAGTACTTC. Encoded protein: CASSHLALTGRNEQYF. V gene TRBV4-1 combines with J gene TRBJ2-7; D possibly matches TRBD1 or TRBD2 (5 bases each). Trimming pared 3 bases from V and 5 bases from J, leaving 20 bases between. This CDR3 is 16 amino acids long. Per the germline V gene, CDR1 is MGHRA and CDR2 is YSYEKL.

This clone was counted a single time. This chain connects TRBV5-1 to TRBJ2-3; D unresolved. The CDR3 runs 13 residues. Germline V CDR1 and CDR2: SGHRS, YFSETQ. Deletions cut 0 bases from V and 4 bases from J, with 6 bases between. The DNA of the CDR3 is TGCGCCAGCAGCTTGGAGTATGCAGATACGCAGTATTTT. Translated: CASSLEYADTQYF. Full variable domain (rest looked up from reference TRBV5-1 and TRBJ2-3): KAGVTQTPRYLIKTRGQQVTLSCSPISGHRSVSWYQQTPGQGLQFLFEYFSETQRNKGNFPGRFSGRQFSNSRSEMNVSTLELGDSALYLCASSLEYADTQYFGPGTRLTVL.

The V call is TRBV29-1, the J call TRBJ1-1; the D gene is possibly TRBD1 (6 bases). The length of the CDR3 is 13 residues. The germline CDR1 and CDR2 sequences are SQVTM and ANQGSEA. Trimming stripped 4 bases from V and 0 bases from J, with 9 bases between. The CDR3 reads CSVAGTLNTEAFF. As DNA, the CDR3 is TGCAGCGTTGCCGGGACATTGAACACTGAAGCTTTCTTT.

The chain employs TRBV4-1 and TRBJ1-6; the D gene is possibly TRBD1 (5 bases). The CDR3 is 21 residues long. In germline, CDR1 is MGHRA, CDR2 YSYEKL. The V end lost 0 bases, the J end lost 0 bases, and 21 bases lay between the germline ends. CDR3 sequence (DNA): TGCGCCAGCAGCCAAGAGGTACCCGGGGGACGGTTAAGCTCCTATAATTCACCCCTCCACTTT. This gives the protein CASSQEVPGGRLSSYNSPLHF.

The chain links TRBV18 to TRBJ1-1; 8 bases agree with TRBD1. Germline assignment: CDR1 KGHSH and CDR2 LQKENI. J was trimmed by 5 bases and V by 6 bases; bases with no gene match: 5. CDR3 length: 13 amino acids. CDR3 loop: CASSPTGETEAFF. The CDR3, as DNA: TGTGCCAGCTCGCCGACAGGGGAAACTGAAGCTTTCTTT.

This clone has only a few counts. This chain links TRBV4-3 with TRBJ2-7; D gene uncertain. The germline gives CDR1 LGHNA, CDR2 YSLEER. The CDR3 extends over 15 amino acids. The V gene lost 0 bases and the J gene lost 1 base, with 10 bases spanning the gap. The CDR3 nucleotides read TGCGCCAGCAGCCAAGAGGTGCCCGCTTCCTACGAGCAGTACTTC. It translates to CASSQEVPASYEQYF.

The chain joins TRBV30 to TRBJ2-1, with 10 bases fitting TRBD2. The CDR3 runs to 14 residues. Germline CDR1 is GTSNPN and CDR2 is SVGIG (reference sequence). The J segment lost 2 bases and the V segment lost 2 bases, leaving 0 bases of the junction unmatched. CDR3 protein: CAWSLAGAYNEQFF. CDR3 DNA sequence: TGTGCCTGGAGTCTAGCGGGGGCCTACAATGAGCAGTTCTTC.

Written as DNA, the CDR3 is TGTGCCTGGAGGAGGAGCCGGGACAGGGTCCACGAGCAGTACTTC. It is translated as CAWRRSRDRVHEQYF. This chain links TRBV30 with TRBJ2-7; 9 bases line up with TRBD1. Germline V gene lookup returns CDR1 GTSNPN and CDR2 SVGIG (reference sequence). V was pared by 3 bases and J by 5 bases, with 11 bases of the junction left unmatched. CDR3 size: 15 residues.

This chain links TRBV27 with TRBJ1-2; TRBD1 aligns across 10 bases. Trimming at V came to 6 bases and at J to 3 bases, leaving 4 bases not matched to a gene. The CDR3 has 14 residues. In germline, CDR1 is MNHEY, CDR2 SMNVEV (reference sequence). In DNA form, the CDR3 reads TGTGCCAGCAGAAGGACAGGGGGTGACTATGGCTACACCTTC. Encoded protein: CASRRTGGDYGYTF.

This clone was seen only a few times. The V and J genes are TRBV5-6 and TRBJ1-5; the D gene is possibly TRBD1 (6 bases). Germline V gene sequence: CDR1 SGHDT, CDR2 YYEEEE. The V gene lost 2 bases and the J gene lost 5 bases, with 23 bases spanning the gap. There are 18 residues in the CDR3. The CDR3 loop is CASSFFSQGGWKDQPQHF. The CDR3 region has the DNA TGTGCCAGCAGCTTCTTCTCACAGGGAGGTTGGAAGGATCAGCCCCAGCATTTT.

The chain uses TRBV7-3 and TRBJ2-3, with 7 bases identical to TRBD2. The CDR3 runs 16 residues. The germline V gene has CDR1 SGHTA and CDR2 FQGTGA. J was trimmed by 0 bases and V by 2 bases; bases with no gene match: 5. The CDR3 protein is CASSLHVGGSTDTQYF. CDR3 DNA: TGTGCCAGCAGCTTACATGTCGGGGGGAGCACAGATACGCAGTATTTT. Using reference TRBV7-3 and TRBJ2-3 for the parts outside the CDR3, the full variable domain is GAGVSQTPSNKVTEKGKYVELRCDPISGHTALYWYRQSLGQGPEFLIYFQGTGAADDSGLPNDRFFAVRPEGSVSTLKIQRTERGDSAVYLCASSLHVGGSTDTQYFGPGTRLTVL.

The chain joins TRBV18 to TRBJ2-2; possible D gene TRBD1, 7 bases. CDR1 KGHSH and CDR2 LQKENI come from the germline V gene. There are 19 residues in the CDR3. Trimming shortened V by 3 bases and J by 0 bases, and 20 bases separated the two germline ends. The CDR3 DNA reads TGTGCCAGCTCACCTTGGGGACTGCTGGGACAGACGAACACCGGGGAGCTGTTTTTT. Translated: CASSPWGLLGQTNTGELFF.

In DNA form, the CDR3 reads TGTGCCAGCAGCCTACAGGTTACTGGAAACACCATATATTTT. The encoded protein is CASSLQVTGNTIYF. The chain combines TRBV14 with TRBJ1-3; possible D gene TRBD1, 5 bases. The germline V and J ends were trimmed by 4 bases and 2 bases, with 9 bases remaining between them. The CDR3 sequence is 14 residues long. CDR1 SGHDN and CDR2 FVKESK come from the germline V gene.

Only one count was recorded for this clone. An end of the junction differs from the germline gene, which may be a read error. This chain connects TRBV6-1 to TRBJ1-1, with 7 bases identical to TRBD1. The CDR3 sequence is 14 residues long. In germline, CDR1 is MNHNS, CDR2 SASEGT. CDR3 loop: CASSQTGANAEAFF. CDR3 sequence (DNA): TGTGCCAGCAGCCAAACAGGGGCGAACGCTGAAGCTTTCTTT.

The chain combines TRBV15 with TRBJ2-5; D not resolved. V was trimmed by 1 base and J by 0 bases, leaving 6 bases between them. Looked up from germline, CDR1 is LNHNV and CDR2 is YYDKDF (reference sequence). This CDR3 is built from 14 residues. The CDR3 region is CATSRVGYQETQYF. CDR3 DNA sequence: TGTGCCACCAGCAGAGTGGGCTACCAAGAGACCCAGTACTTC. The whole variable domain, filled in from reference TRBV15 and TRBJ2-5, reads DAMVIQNPRYQVTQFGKPVTLSCSQTLNHNVMYWYQQKSSQAPKLLFHYYDKDFNNEADTPDNFQSRRPNTSFCFLDIRSPGLGDTAMYLCATSRVGYQETQYFGPGTRLLVL.